These 11 T cell receptor beta chains share one sample of origin, sequenced in a study of regulatory T cells in long-lasting Graves disease. Assembly of TCR beta libraries relied on iRepertoire HTBI primers together with Arm-PCR of CDR3 regions. TCRdb reanalysed the multiplex PCR reads using MiXCR and keeps one entry per CDR3 protein. Altogether about 660,000 distinct CDR3 sequences are present, 25% to 35% being singletons, with the ten largest covering under 50%. Time point indicated: persistent/refractory GD, antithyroid drugs over 5 years with positive TRAb. From PBMCs, RNA was extracted and then used to make the TCR library. Sequenced here: peripheral blood mononuclear cells (PBMCs), sampled when the disease was refractory, from a patient treated with antithyroid drugs. All receptors derive from a female donor with Graves disease.

This chain uses TRBV28 with TRBJ1-5; weak D call: TRBD1 (6 bases). CDR1 and CDR2 (germline): MDHEN, SYDVKM. The CDR3 spans 16 residues. Trimming took off 1 base at V and 2 bases at J, with 12 bases between the two ends. CDR3 residues: CASSLSAGVGNQPQHF. The CDR3 DNA is TGTGCCAGCAGTTTATCGGCAGGGGTGGGCAATCAGCCCCAGCATTTT.

As concerns this clonotype: Given a much more abundant clone one base away, this may be a read error. The chain couples TRBV28 to TRBJ1-1; maybe TRBD1 (6 bases). The CDR3 has 14 amino acids. CDR1 is MDHEN and CDR2 is SYDVKM in the germline V gene. Trimming shortened V by 5 bases and J by 1 base, and 11 bases separated the two germline ends. DNA for the CDR3: TGTGCCAGCAGTCATCCGGGACAGAACACTGAAGCTTTCTTT. This codes for CASSHPGQNTEAFF.

The chain recombines TRBV11-2 with TRBJ1-4; TRBD1 is a possible D gene (6 bases). Between the trimmed V and J ends, which lost 1 base and 7 bases, there was a span of 13 bases. This CDR3 comprises 15 residues. Germline V gene lookup returns CDR1 SGHAT and CDR2 FQNNGV. CDR3 residues: CASSLATGYGEKLFF. CDR3 sequence (DNA): TGTGCCAGCAGCTTAGCCACAGGGTACGGTGAAAAACTGTTTTTT.

This clonotype was picked up a small number of times. The chain is built from TRBV11-2 and TRBJ1-2; TRBD1 matches at 10 bases. V was clipped by 5 bases and J by 0 bases; unmatched bases: 3. From germline, CDR1 is SGHAT and CDR2 FQNNGV. There are 15 residues in the CDR3. The CDR3 region has the DNA TGTGCCAGCAGCCGACAGGGGGCAGCTAACTATGGCTACACCTTC. It specifies CASSRQGAANYGYTF.

The table lists this clonotype with a few counts. V gene TRBV4-1 combines with J gene TRBJ1-2; no reliable D call. Germline-derived CDR1 and CDR2 are MGHRA and YSYEKL. With 0 bases removed from V and 4 bases from J, the gap between germline ends came to 9 bases. This CDR3 spans 14 amino acids. The CDR3 reads CASSQDNSFYGYTF. The CDR3 DNA reads as TGCGCCAGCAGCCAAGACAACAGCTTCTATGGCTACACCTTC.

The V call is TRBV6-2 or TRBV6-3, the J call TRBJ2-7, with a possible D match to TRBD2 (6 bases). V dropped 2 bases and J dropped 2 bases, with 10 bases sitting between them. CDR1 and CDR2 (germline): MNHEY, SVGEGT. The CDR3 spans 14 residues. The DNA for the CDR3 is TGTGCCAGCAGTTACCCGGGAGCCACCTACGAGCAGTACTTC. Translation: CASSYPGATYEQYF.

This chain joins TRBV12-3 or TRBV12-4 and TRBJ1-2, with D uncertain. The V end lost 1 base, the J end lost 8 bases, and 14 bases lay between the germline ends. This CDR3 is built from 14 residues. The CDR3 sequence is CASSLGEAAGGYTF. The CDR3 DNA follows: TGTGCCAGCAGTTTAGGGGAGGCGGCGGGAGGCTACACCTTC.

The table lists this clonotype with a few counts. The chain joins TRBV27 to TRBJ2-7; no definite D call. CDR3 length: 13 amino acids. Trimming took off 5 bases at V and 6 bases at J, with 14 bases between the two ends. CDR1 is MNHEY, CDR2 SMNVEV, per germline (reference sequence). CDR3 sequence: CASSGIGLSEQYF. The CDR3 nucleotides read TGTGCCAGCAGTGGGATAGGTTTAAGCGAGCAGTACTTC.

The rearrangement joins TRBV9 to TRBJ1-4, with 7 bases that match TRBD1. Germline CDR1 and CDR2: SGDLS and YYNGEE. The CDR3 runs to 15 residues. Trimming removed 0 bases from V and 7 bases from J; junction bases left unmatched: 6. CDR3 coding DNA: TGTGCCAGCAGCGTAGGGGACAGCCTCATTGAAAAACTGTTTTTT. Residues: CASSVGDSLIEKLFF.

In this sample, this clonotype turned up a few times. The J gene is TRBJ2-7, the V gene TRBV11-2; 9 positions match TRBD2. The CDR3 consists of 15 residues. V shed 3 bases and J 4 bases; nucleotides not matched to a gene: 7. CDR1 is SGHAT and CDR2 is FQNNGV in the germline V gene. The CDR3 bases are TGTGCCAGCAGCTTGGGCGGGAGGGCCGAGTACGAGCAGTACTTC. It specifies CASSLGGRAEYEQYF.

This clonotype was counted many times. The chain joins TRBV6-1 to TRBJ1-2; D gene ambiguous. Germline values: CDR1 MNHNS, CDR2 SASEGT. V gave up 8 bases and J gave up 4 bases, with 17 bases separating them. The CDR3 totals 14 residues. CDR3 DNA sequence: TGTGCCAGCCGCACACGGGCGCTATCCTATGGCTACACCTTC. It yields the protein CASRTRALSYGYTF.